A selection of T cell receptor beta chains follows, all from one sample in a study of regulatory T cells in long-lasting Graves disease. TCRdb reprocessed the multiplex PCR reads with MiXCR, giving one entry per CDR3 protein. The sample shows around 500,000 distinct CDR3 sequences, 15% to 20% of them seen only once. This same sample was also part of a study on T cells in Graves' hyperthyroidism and ophthalmopathy.

Sequenced material: peripheral blood mononuclear cells (PBMCs), taken at new diagnosis, from a patient treated with antithyroid drugs. These receptors came from a woman aged 40-60 years with Graves disease. Both conserved end residues are part of each CDR3. A D gene is named only where the DNA matches it firmly. Only part of the rows carry a size: once, few, many, or a class if the clone is expanded.

d_call	v_call	j_call	clone_size	cdr3_nt	cdr3_aa
.	TRBV2	TRBJ2-1	many	TGTGCCAGCAGTGAAGCGCGACTTTCAGGGGTCAATGAGCAGTTCTTC	CASSEARLSGVNEQFF
.	TRBV4-1	TRBJ2-1	.	TGCGCCAGCAGCGCTCCGGTGGACAATGAGCAGTTCTTC	CASSAPVDNEQFF
.	TRBV5-1	TRBJ1-1	many	TGCGCCAGCAGCCCGTCGACCGCTTTGGGCACTGAAGCTTTCTTT	CASSPSTALGTEAFF
TRBD2	TRBV6-1	TRBJ2-2	.	TGTGCCAGCAGTGAAGCGGTCGGGGGGGAAAGCGGGGAGCTGTTTTTT	CASSEAVGGESGELFF
TRBD1	TRBV6-1	TRBJ1-2	many	TGTGCCAGCAGGGACACAGGGGGCACTAACTATGGCTACACCTTC	CASRDTGGTNYGYTF
.	TRBV3-1	TRBJ2-5	many	TGTGCCTTCGCCCGGGGAGCGGACCAAGAGACCCAGTACTTC	CAFARGADQETQYF
TRBD1	TRBV5-1	TRBJ2-1	many	TGCGCCAGCAGCTTGGAACCACCCCGGACAGGGAAGTTCTTC	CASSLEPPRTGKFF
.	TRBV25-1	TRBJ1-4	.	TGTGCCAGCAGTGAAGTTGGTGCAACTAATGAAAAACTGTTTTTT	CASSEVGATNEKLFF
TRBD2	TRBV4-1	TRBJ2-3	.	TGCGCCAGCAGAGTCCTAGCGGGGGTCCCAGATACGCAGTATTTT	CASRVLAGVPDTQYF
TRBD1	TRBV5-1	TRBJ2-1	.	TGCGCCAGCAGCATAGATGGACAGGGTAGTGAGCAGTTCTTC	CASSIDGQGSEQFF
TRBD1	TRBV3-1	TRBJ1-2	many	TGTGCCAGCAGCCAAGAGGGACAGGGGCCCATCTATGGCTACACCTTC	CASSQEGQGPIYGYTF
.	TRBV27	TRBJ1-1	many	TGTGCCAGCATCCTCACATCGGGGGTGGGCACTGAAGCTTTCTTT	CASILTSGVGTEAFF
.	TRBV2	TRBJ2-7	many	TGTGCCAGCAGACAACGGTGGGCCGACGAGCAGTACTTC	CASRQRWADEQYF
TRBD1	TRBV4-1	TRBJ1-1	many	TGTGCCAGCAGCTTATCCGGGACAGTGAACACTGAAGCTTTCTTT	CASSLSGTVNTEAFF
.	TRBV12-3/TRBV12-4	TRBJ1-3	few	TGTGCCAGCAGTTTAGCGCTAGGTGCTGGAAACACCATATATTTT	CASSLALGAGNTIYF
TRBD2	TRBV28	TRBJ2-7	.	TGTGCCAGCTTAGCGGGGGGGTACGAGCAGTACTTC	CASLAGGYEQYF
.	TRBV12-5	TRBJ1-2	many	TGTGCTAGTGGTTTGCGGCAGTCGCACTATGGCTACACCTTC	CASGLRQSHYGYTF
.	TRBV11-3	TRBJ1-5	few	TGTGCCAGCAGCTTAGTCGCGGACAGTAGCAATCAGCCCCAGCATTTT	CASSLVADSSNQPQHF
.	TRBV12-3/TRBV12-4	TRBJ2-7	many	TGTGCCAGCAGTTTATCGGGCAGGGGTTACGAGCAGTACTTC	CASSLSGRGYEQYF
TRBD1	TRBV12-3/TRBV12-4	TRBJ2-5	many	TGTGCCAGCAGCCGGACAGGGACGTGGGAGACCCAGTACTTC	CASSRTGTWETQYF
TRBD2	TRBV12-3/TRBV12-4	TRBJ2-1	many	TGTGCCAGCAGGCCGCAACTAGCGGCGGGCAATGAGCAGTTCTTC	CASRPQLAAGNEQFF
.	TRBV11-2	TRBJ2-5	many	TGTGCCAGCAGGGGTTTCTGGGTACAGAAAGAGACCCAGTACTTC	CASRGFWVQKETQYF
.	TRBV7-2	TRBJ2-3	few	TGTGCCAGCAGCTTAGAGGACATTACTAGCACAGATACGCAGTATTTT	CASSLEDITSTDTQYF
TRBD1	TRBV5-1	TRBJ1-1	few	TGCGCCAGCAGCTTGGAGGCGACAGGGGGGAACACTGAAGCTTTCTTT	CASSLEATGGNTEAFF
.	TRBV20-1	TRBJ2-2	many	TGCAGTGCTAGAGCGGGTGGAGTTCACACCGGGGAGCTGTTTTTT	CSARAGGVHTGELFF
.	TRBV2	TRBJ1-6	many	TGTGCCAGCAGTGGAGAGAGCTCCTATAATTCACCCCTCCACTTT	CASSGESSYNSPLHF
TRBD1	TRBV12-5	TRBJ2-2	.	TGTGCTAGTGGACCCGAAAGGGACAGGGGTTCCGGGGAGCTGTTTTTT	CASGPERDRGSGELFF
.	TRBV5-1	TRBJ2-7	many	TGCGCCAGCACGGACAGCCTGGACTACGAGCAGTACTTC	CASTDSLDYEQYF
.	TRBV6-1	TRBJ1-3	.	TGTGCCAGCAGCACCCAAACAGGGACTGGAAACACCATATATTTT	CASSTQTGTGNTIYF
.	TRBV11-2	TRBJ2-3	many	TGTGCCAGCAGCTTAAGTGCAGGAAGCACAGATACGCAGTATTTT	CASSLSAGSTDTQYF
.	TRBV10-2	TRBJ2-2	few	TGCGCCAGCAGTGACTCGGCAGTGTTGAACACCGGGGAGCTGTTTTTT	CASSDSAVLNTGELFF
TRBD1	TRBV6-5	TRBJ2-2	.	TGTGCCAGCAGTTCAGGGGGCAACGGGGAGCTGTTTTTT	CASSSGGNGELFF
.	TRBV2	TRBJ1-2	many	TGTGCCAGCAGTAGGCGGGGGGCTCACTATGGCTACACCTTC	CASSRRGAHYGYTF
.	TRBV20-1	TRBJ1-2	.	TGCAGTGCTAGAGAGCGAAAGGGTAGGAACTATGGCTACACCTTC	CSARERKGRNYGYTF
TRBD2	TRBV6-2/TRBV6-3	TRBJ2-3	many	TGTGCCAGCAGTTACTCTGGCGGGGGGGGAGATACGCAGTATTTT	CASSYSGGGGDTQYF
.	TRBV9	TRBJ1-1	.	TGTGCCAGCAGCGTAGCTCGGCAGGACACTGAAGCTTTCTTT	CASSVARQDTEAFF
TRBD2	TRBV7-2	TRBJ2-1	.	TGTGCCAGCAGCTTAGTTATAGCGGGCGACAATGAGCAGCTCTTC	CASSLVIAGDNEQLF
.	TRBV10-2	TRBJ2-1	many	TGCGCCAGCAGTGATACGCCTGGAGGCGAGCAGTTCTTC	CASSDTPGGEQFF
.	TRBV28	TRBJ2-3	many	TGTGCCAGCAGTTTATCCCACGCGGGAGATACGCAGTATTTT	CASSLSHAGDTQYF
.	TRBV12-3/TRBV12-4	TRBJ2-1	few	TGTGCCAGCAGCAACAATGAGCAGTTCTTC	CASSNNEQFF
TRBD1	TRBV19	TRBJ1-5	many	TGTGCCAGCGAGACAGGGGGTGGCAATCAGCCCCAGCATTTT	CASETGGGNQPQHF
.	TRBV11-2	TRBJ1-1	few	TGTGCCAGCAGCTTATTTCCGACTGGGTCGGACACTGAAGCTTTCTTT	CASSLFPTGSDTEAFF
TRBD1	TRBV10-1	TRBJ2-4	few	TGCGCCAGCAGTTTGGACAGGGGTGGAAACATTCAGTACTTC	CASSLDRGGNIQYF
TRBD1	TRBV12-3/TRBV12-4	TRBJ2-5	many	TGTGCCAGCAGGGGCTATGGACAGGGGCAAGAGACCCAGTACTTC	CASRGYGQGQETQYF
TRBD2	TRBV18	TRBJ2-1	few	TGTGCCAGCTCACCAACGACTAGCGGGGGGCGTAGCTCCTACAATGAGCAGTTCTTC	CASSPTTSGGRSSYNEQFF
.	TRBV11-2	TRBJ2-3	many	TGTGCCAGCAGCTCGCCGGAGTATTATACGCAGTATTTT	CASSSPEYYTQYF
.	TRBV30	TRBJ1-4	many	TGTGCCTGGAGTGTAGCGGGGACAACTAATGAAAAACTGTTTTTT	CAWSVAGTTNEKLFF
TRBD2	TRBV18	TRBJ2-1	.	TGTGCCAGCTCACCAATGGGGGGGGCCTACAATGAGCAGTTCTTC	CASSPMGGAYNEQFF
TRBD2	TRBV19	TRBJ2-2	.	TGTGCCAGCGGCGTAGCGGGGGTCGGCGGGGAGCTGTTTTTT	CASGVAGVGGELFF
.	TRBV7-8	TRBJ2-7	few	TGTGCCAGCAGCCCCGGAGGTGACTCAAGGGAGTACTTC	CASSPGGDSREYF
.	TRBV3-1	TRBJ1-2	few	TGTGCCAGCAGCCCGTACGATAGGGGCTATGGCTACACCTTC	CASSPYDRGYGYTF
TRBD2	TRBV20-1	TRBJ2-5	few	TGCAGTCCCCTCGCGGGGGGGCGGGAGACCCAGTACTTC	CSPLAGGRETQYF
.	TRBV18	TRBJ1-5	many	TGTGCCAGCTCATACAAGGTTGGGCCCCAGCATTTT	CASSYKVGPQHF